This T cell receptor (beta chain) was sequenced in a study of a mutant IDH1 vaccine in newly diagnosed glioma. Study-level background: Vaccines were begun 4-6 weeks after radiotherapy alone, or with temozolomide cycles. Therapy received beforehand was radiotherapy, temozolomide, or both, with most patients given both. Study-wide results and caveats: With respect to changes in top peripheral T cell clonotypes, pseudoprogression seemed unrelated.

About this clone itself: Its antigen is currently unknown.

This table comes from immunoSEQ multiplex PCR, and its TCRdb copy is limited to in-frame clones, with some not included. The data contain about 29,000 clones, around three quarters of them singletons. CDR1 KGHSH and CDR2 LQKENI come from the germline V gene. V was pared by 2 bases and J by 1 base, with 4 bases of the junction left unmatched. The CDR3 loop spans 15 amino acids. The time point here: week 35, safety follow-up. Doses comprised 300 ug of mutant IDH1 20-mer peptide each, plus topical imiquimod. Scheduled for weeks 1, 3, 5, 7, 11, 15, 19 and 23, eight vaccinations were given to patients. This TCR was sampled from a middle-aged man with glioma. The rearrangement uses TRBV18 and TRBJ2-7; 8 bases agree with TRBD1. The sample was PBMCs, taken from a glioma patient whose treatment included an IDH1 peptide vaccine. The CDR3: CASSPGGQESYEQYF. As DNA, the CDR3 is TGTGCCAGCTCACCAGGGGGACAGGAATCCTACGAGCAGTACTTC.